The clone carrying this TCR beta chain is classed as large. Its antigen is undetermined. Trimming removed 5 bases at V and 7 bases at J, with 14 bases between. The CDR3 has 13 amino acids. Germline loops: CDR1 SGHAT, CDR2 FQNNGV. This record belongs to a study of circulating CD8 cells and anti-PD-1 response in melanoma. Study-wide findings and caveats: At M1, fewer than 8% of TRB clonotypes appeared in multiple subsets.

The QIAseq Immune Repertoire TCR panel built the libraries from around 15 ng of total RNA. TCRdb called the reads again in MiXCR, with one record for every CDR3 protein. This table has several hundred distinct CDR3 sequences, under 10% appearing once. Four subsets defined by PD-1 and/or TIGIT were sorted from live CD3+CD8+TCRalphabeta+ cells. The sequencing here drew on CD8+ T cells from PBMCs, taken at baseline or after one month of anti-PD-1 therapy (not recorded which). The TCR comes from a human donor with melanoma. V usage is TRBV11-2 and J usage is TRBJ1-1, with D perhaps matching TRBD1 (5 bases). This CDR3 is CASSLPGTIEAFF. The CDR3 coding sequence is TGTGCCAGCAGCCTTCCCGGGACGATTGAAGCTTTCTTT.